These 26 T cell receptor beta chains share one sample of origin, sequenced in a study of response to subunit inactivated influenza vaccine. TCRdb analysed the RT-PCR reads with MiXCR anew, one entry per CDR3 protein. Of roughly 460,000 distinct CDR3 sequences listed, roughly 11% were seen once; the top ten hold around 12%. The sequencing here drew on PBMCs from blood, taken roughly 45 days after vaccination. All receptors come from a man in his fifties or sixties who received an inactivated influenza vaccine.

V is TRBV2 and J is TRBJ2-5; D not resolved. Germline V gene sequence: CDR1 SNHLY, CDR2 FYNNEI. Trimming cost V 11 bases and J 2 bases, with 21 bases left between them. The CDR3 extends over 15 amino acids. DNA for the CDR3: TGTGCCTGTACGCTGGACCTTGCACGACAAGAGACCCAGTACTTC. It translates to CACTLDLARQETQYF.

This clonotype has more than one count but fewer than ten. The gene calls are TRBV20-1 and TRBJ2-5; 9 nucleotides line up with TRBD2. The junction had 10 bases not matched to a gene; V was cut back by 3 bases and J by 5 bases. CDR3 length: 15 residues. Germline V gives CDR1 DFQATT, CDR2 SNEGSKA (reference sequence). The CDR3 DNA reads TGCAGTGCTAGGAAGGTAGCGGGAGTGTGGGAGACCCAGTACTTC. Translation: CSARKVAGVWETQYF.

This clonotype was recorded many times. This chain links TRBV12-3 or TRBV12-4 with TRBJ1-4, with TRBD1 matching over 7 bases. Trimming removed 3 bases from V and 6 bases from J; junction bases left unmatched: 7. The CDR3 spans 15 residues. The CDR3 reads CASSLAGGWDEKLFF. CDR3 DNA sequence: TGTGCCAGCAGTTTGGCAGGGGGATGGGATGAAAAACTGTTTTTT.

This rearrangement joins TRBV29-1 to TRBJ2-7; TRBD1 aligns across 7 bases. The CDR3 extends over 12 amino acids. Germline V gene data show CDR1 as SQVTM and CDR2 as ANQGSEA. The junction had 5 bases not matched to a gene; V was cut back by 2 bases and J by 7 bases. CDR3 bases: TGCAGCGTTGAAATGTTCAGGGGGGAGCAGTACTTC. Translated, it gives CSVEMFRGEQYF.

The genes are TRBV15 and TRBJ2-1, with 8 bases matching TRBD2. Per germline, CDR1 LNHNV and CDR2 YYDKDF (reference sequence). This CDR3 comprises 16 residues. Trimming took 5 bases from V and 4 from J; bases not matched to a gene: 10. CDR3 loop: CATSRSSSGPYNEQFF. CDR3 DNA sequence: TGTGCCACCAGCCGATCCTCTAGCGGGCCTTACAATGAGCAGTTCTTC.

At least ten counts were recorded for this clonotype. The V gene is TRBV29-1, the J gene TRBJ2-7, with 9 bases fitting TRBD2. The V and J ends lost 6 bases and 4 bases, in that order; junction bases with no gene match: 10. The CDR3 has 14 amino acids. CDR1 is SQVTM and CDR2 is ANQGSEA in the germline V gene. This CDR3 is CSVSSSGSFYEQYF. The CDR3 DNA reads TGCAGCGTATCCAGTAGCGGGAGCTTTTACGAGCAGTACTTC.

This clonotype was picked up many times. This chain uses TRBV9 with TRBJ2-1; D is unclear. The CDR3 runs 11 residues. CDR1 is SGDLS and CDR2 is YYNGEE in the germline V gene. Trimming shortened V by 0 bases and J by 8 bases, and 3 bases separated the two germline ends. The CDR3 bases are TGTGCCAGCAGCGTAGAGGATGAGCAGTTCTTC. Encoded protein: CASSVEDEQFF.

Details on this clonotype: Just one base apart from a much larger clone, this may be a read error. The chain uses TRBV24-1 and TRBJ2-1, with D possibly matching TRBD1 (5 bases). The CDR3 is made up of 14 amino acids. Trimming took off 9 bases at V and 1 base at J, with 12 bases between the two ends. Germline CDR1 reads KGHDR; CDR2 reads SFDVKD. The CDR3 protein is CATDGQGSYNEQFF. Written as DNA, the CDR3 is TGTGCCACCGATGGACAAGGTTCCTACAATGAGCAGTTCTTC.

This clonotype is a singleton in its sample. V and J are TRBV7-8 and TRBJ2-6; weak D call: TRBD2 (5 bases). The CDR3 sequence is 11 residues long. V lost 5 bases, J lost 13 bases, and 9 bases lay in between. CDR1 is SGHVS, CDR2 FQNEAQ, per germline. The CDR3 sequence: CASSPSGVLTF. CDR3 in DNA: TGTGCCAGCAGCCCATCGGGAGTCCTGACTTTC.

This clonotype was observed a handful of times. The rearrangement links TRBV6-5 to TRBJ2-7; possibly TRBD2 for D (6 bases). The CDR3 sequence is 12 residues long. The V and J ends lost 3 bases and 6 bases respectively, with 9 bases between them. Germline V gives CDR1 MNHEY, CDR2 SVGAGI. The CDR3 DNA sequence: TGTGCCAGCAGTTATTTCGGGAGCGAGCAGTACTTC. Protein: CASSYFGSEQYF.

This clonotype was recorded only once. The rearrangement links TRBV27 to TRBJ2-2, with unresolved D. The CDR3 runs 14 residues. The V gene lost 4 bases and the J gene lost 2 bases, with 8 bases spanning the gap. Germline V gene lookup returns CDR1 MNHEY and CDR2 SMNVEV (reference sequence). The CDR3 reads CASSSSVNTGELFF. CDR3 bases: TGTGCCAGCAGTTCATCAGTAAACACCGGGGAGCTGTTTTTT.

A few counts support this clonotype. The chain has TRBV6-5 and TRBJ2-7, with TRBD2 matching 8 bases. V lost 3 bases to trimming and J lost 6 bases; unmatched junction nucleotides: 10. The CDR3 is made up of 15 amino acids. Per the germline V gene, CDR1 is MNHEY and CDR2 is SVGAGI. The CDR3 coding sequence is TGTGCCAGCAGTTATCTCCGGGAGGGCCACAGCGAGCAGTACTTC. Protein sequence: CASSYLREGHSEQYF.

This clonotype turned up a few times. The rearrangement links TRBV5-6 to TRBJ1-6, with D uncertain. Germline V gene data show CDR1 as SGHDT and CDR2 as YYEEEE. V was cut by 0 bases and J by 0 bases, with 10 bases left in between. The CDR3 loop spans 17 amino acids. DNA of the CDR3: TGTGCCAGCAGCTTGGCGGGGATGAGCTCCTATAATTCACCCCTCCACTTT. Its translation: CASSLAGMSSYNSPLHF.

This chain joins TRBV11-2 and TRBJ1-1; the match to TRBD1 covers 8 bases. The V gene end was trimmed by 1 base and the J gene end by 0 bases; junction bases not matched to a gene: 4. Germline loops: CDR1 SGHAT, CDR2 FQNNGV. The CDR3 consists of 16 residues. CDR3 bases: TGTGCCAGCAGCTTAGGGACAGGGTGGATGAACACTGAAGCTTTCTTT. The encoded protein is CASSLGTGWMNTEAFF.

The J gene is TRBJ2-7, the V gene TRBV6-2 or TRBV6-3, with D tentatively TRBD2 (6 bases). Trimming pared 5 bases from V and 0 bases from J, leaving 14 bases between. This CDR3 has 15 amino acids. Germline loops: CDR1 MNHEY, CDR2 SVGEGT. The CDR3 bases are TGTGCCAGCAGTCGGGGGACCTATAACTCCTACGAGCAGTACTTC. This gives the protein CASSRGTYNSYEQYF.

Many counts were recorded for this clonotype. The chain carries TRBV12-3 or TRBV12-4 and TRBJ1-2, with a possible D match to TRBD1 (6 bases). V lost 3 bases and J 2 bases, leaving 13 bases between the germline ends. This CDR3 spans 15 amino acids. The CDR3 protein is CASSLRGGTNYGYTF. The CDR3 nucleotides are TGTGCCAGCAGTTTGAGGGGGGGGACCAACTATGGCTACACCTTC.

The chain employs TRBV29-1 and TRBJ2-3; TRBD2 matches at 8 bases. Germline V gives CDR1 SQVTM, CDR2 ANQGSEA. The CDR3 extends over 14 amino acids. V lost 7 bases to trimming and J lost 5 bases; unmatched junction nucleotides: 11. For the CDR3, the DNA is TGCAGCGCAGGCCGGGGGGGGCAATTAGATACGCAGTATTTT. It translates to CSAGRGGQLDTQYF.

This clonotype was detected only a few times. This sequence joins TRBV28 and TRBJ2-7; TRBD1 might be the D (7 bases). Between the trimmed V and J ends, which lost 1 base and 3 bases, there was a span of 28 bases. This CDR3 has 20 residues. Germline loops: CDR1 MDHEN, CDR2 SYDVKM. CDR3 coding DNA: TGTGCCAGCAGTTTATACCGGAGGGTCGCAGGGGGGTACGCCGACTACGAGCAGTACTTC. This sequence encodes CASSLYRRVAGGYADYEQYF. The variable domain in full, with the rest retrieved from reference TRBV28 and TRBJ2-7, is DVKVTQSSRYLVKRTGEKVFLECVQDMDHENMFWYRQDPGLGLRLIYFSYDVKMKEKGDIPEGYSVSREKKERFSLILESASTNQTSMYLCASSLYRRVAGGYADYEQYFGPGTRLTVT.

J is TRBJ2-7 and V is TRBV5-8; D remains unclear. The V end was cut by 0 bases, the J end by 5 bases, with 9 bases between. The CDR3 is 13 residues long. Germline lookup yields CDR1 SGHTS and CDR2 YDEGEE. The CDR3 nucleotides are TGTGCCAGCAGCTTGGTTTTTCTCCACGAGCAGTACTTC. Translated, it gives CASSLVFLHEQYF.

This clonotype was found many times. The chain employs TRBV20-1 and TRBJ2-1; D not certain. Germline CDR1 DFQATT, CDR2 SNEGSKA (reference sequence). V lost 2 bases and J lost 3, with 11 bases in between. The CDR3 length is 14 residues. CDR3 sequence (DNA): TGCAGTGCTAGAATGCAGGCTAGCTACAATGAGCAGTTCTTC. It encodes CSARMQASYNEQFF.

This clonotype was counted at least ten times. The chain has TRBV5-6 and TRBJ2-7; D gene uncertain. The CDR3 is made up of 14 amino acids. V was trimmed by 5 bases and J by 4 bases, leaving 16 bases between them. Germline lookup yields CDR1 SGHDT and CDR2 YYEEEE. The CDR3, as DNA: TGTGCCAGCAGTTTACATGGTGCCATATACGAGCAGTACTTC. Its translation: CASSLHGAIYEQYF.

CDR3 amino acids: CASSPRRLAGSEQFF. CDR3 nucleotides: TGTGCCAGCAGTCCCAGGCGGCTAGCGGGAAGTGAGCAGTTCTTC. V gene TRBV12-3 or TRBV12-4 combines with J gene TRBJ2-1; 9 bases line up with TRBD2. The J segment lost 9 bases and the V segment lost 5 bases, leaving 11 bases of the junction unmatched. The CDR3 covers 15 residues.

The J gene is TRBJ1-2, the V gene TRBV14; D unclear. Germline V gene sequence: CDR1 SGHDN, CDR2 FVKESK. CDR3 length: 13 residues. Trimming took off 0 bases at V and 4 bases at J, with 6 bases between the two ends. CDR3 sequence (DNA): TGTGCCAGCAGCCAAGACAGAACCTATGGCTACACCTTC. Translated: CASSQDRTYGYTF.

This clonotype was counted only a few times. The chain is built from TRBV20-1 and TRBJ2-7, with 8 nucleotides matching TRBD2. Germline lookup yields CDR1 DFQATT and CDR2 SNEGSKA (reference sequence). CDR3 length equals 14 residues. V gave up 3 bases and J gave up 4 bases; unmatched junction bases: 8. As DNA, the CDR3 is TGCAGTGCTAGGGGTTTTCCTAGCGGGTACGAGCAGTACTTC. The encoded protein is CSARGFPSGYEQYF.

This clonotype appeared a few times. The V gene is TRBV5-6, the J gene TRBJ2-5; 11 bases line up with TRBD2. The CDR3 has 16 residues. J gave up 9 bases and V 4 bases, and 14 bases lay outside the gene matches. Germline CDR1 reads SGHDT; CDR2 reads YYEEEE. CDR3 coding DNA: TGTGCCAGCAGCCTACCTAGGACTAGCGGGCCAAGTGCCCAGTACTTC. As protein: CASSLPRTSGPSAQYF.

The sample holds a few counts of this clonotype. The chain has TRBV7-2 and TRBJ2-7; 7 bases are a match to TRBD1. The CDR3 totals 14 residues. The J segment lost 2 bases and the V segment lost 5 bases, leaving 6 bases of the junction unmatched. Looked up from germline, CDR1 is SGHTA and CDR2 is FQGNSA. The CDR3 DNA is TGTGCCAGCAGCCCAGTACAGGGGCCCTACGAGCAGTACTTC. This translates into CASSPVQGPYEQYF.